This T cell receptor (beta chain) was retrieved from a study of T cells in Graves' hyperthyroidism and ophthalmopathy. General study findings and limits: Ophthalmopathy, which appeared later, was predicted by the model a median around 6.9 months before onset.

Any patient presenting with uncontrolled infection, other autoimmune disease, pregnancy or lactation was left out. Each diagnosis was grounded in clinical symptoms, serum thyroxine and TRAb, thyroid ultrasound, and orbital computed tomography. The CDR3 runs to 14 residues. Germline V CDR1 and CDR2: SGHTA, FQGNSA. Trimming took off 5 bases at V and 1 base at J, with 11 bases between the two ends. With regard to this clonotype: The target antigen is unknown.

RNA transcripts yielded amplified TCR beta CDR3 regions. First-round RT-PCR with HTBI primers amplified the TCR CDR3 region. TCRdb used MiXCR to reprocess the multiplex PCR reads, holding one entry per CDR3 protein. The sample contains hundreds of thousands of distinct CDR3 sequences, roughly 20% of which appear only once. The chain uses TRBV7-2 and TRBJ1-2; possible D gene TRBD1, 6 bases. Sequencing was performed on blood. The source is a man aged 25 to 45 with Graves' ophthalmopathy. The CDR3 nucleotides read TGTGCCAGCAGCCGGACAGATTATAACTATGGCTACACCTTC. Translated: CASSRTDYNYGYTF.